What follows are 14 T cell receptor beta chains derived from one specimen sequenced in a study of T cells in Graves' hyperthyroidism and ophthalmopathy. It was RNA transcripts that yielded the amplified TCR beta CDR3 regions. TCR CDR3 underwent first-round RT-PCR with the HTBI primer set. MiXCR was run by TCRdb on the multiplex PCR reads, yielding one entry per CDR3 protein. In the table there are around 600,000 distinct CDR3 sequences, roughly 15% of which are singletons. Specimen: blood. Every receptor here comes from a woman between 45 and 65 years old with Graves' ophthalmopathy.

CDR3 amino acids: CASSYTGGRDTQYF. CDR3 DNA sequence: TGCGCCAGCAGCTACACAGGGGGCCGGGATACGCAGTATTTT. The genes are TRBV5-1 and TRBJ2-3; 9 bases are a match to TRBD1. V shed 3 bases, J shed 6 bases, and the junction held 5 bases outside the gene matches. The CDR3 is 14 amino acids. From germline, CDR1 is SGHRS and CDR2 YFSETQ. The full variable domain, completed using reference TRBV5-1 and TRBJ2-3, is KAGVTQTPRYLIKTRGQQVTLSCSPISGHRSVSWYQQTPGQGLQFLFEYFSETQRNKGNFPGRFSGRQFSNSRSEMNVSTLELGDSALYLCASSYTGGRDTQYFGPGTRLTVL.

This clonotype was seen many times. DNA of the CDR3: TGTGCCAGCAGCCCTCACAGGGTGAGCTATGGCTACACCTTC. Amino acids: CASSPHRVSYGYTF. J is TRBJ1-2 and V is TRBV7-9, with D possibly matching TRBD1 (6 bases). The CDR3 totals 14 residues. Trimming pared 5 bases from V and 4 bases from J, leaving 14 bases between. Germline V gives CDR1 SEHNR, CDR2 FQNEAQ (reference sequence).

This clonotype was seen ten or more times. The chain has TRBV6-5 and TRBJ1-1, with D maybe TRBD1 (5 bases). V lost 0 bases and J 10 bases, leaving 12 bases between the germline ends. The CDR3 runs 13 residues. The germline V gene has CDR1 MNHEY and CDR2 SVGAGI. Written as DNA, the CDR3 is TGTGCCAGCAGTTACTCGATTTCCGGGGGAGCTTTCTTT. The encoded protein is CASSYSISGGAFF.

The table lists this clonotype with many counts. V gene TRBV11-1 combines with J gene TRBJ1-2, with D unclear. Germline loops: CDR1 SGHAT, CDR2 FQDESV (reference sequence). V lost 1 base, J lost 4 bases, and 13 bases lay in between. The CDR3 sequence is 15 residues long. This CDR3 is CASSLEGSSRYGYTF. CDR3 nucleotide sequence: TGTGCCAGCAGCTTAGAGGGATCGTCTCGCTATGGCTACACCTTC.

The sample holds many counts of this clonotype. Here the CDR3 reads CAISDMTANTGELFF. The CDR3 DNA reads as TGTGCCATCAGTGATATGACAGCGAACACCGGGGAGCTGTTTTTT. This rearrangement joins TRBV10-3 to TRBJ2-2; TRBD1 is a possible D gene (5 bases). This CDR3 has 15 residues. Germline lookup yields CDR1 ENHRY and CDR2 SYGVKD. V was shortened by 3 bases and J by 0 bases, with 8 bases between the two germline ends.

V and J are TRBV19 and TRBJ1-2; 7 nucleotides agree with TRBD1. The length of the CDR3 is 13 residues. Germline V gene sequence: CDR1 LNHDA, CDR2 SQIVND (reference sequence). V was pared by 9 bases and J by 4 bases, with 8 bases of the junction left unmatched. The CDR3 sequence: CASTGQMFYGYTF. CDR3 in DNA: TGTGCCAGCACGGGACAGATGTTCTATGGCTACACCTTC.

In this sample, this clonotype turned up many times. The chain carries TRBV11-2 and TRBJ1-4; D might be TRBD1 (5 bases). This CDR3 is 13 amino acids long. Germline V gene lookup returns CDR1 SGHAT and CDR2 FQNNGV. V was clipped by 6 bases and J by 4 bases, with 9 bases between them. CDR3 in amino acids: CASSWDGNEKLFF. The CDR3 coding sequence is TGTGCCAGCAGTTGGGACGGTAATGAAAAACTGTTTTTT.

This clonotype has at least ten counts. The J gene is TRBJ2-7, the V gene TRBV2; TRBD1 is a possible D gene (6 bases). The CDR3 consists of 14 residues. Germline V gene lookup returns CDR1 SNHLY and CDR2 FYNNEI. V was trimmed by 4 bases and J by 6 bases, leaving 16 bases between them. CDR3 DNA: TGTGCCAGCAGTGTTAGACAGGATAGGGGCGAGCAGTACTTC. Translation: CASSVRQDRGEQYF.

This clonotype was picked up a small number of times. The CDR3 protein is CASRGSTQETQYF. As DNA, the CDR3 is TGTGCCAGTCGAGGGTCTACACAAGAGACCCAGTACTTC. This rearrangement joins TRBV12-3 or TRBV12-4 to TRBJ2-5, with D possibly TRBD2 on 5 matching bases. The CDR3 loop spans 13 amino acids. V was shortened by 9 bases and J by 2 bases, with 13 bases between the two germline ends.

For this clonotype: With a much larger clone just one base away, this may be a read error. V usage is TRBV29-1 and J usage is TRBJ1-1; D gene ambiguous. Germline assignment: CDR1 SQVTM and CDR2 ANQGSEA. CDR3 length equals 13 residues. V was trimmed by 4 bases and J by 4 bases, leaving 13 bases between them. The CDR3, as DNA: TGCAGCGTTGGGGCGCCGGGTCCCACTGAAGCTTTCTTT. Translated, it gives CSVGAPGPTEAFF.

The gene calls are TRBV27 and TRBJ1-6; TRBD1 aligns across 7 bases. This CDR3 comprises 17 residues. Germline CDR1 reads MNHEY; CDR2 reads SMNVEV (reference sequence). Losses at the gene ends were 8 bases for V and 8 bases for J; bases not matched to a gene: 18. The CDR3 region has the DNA TGTGCCAGCGGTCGCTTCTCAGGGGGTGGGTCGGATTCACCCCTCCACTTT. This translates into CASGRFSGGGSDSPLHF.

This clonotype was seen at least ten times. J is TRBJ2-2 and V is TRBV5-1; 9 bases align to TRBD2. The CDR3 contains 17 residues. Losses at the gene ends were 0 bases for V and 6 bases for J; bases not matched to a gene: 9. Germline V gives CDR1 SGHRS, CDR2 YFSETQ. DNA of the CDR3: TGCGCCAGCAGCTTGGGGTTTAGGACTAGCGACCCCGGGGAGCTGTTTTTT. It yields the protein CASSLGFRTSDPGELFF.

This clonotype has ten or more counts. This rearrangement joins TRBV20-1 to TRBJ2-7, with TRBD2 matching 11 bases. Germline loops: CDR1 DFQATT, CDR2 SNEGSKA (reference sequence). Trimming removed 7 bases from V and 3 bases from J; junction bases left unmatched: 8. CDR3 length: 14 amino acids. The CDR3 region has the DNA TGCAGTGAATCGACTAGCGGGAACCTCTACGAGCAGTACTTC. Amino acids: CSESTSGNLYEQYF.

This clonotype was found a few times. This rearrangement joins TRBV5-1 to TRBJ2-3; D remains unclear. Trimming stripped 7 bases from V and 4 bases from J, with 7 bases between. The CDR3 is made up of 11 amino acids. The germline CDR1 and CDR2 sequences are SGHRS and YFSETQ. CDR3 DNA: TGCGCCAGCGGTTTCTCAGATACGCAGTATTTT. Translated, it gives CASGFSDTQYF.